The 22 T cell receptor beta chains in this list originate from one sample, sequenced in a study of shared clonotypes between healthy human individuals. Assay used: immunoSEQ multiplex PCR; TCRdb lists only in-frame clones, some missing. Seen here are about 2.5 million clones, roughly 92% observed once, and the top ten hold 0.37%. The source material was naive CD4+ T cells from PBMCs. Subset described: CD45RA+ positively selected. The receptors stem from a young man in good health. Some clones in this sample may be carry-over from other donors' samples.

This chain uses TRBV19 with TRBJ2-2; D unresolved. This CDR3 comprises 13 residues. Germline V lookup: CDR1 LNHDA, CDR2 SQIVND (reference sequence). Deletions cut 6 bases from V and 6 bases from J, with 11 bases between. CDR3: CASRPRGAGELFF. The CDR3 coding sequence is TGTGCCAGTAGGCCCCGTGGCGCCGGGGAGCTGTTTTTT.

The chain joins TRBV7-9 to TRBJ2-7; D assignment may be TRBD1 or TRBD2 (5 bases each). Germline V CDR1 and CDR2: SEHNR, FQNEAQ (reference sequence). This CDR3 is 15 amino acids long. V gave up 5 bases and J gave up 1 base, with 15 bases separating them. The CDR3 region has the DNA TGTGCCAGCAGCCGAACTCGGGACGGATCCTACGAGCAGTACTTC. Translated: CASSRTRDGSYEQYF.

Here the CDR3 reads CASTPRSASPLYEQYF. The CDR3 DNA follows: TGTGCCAGCACCCCAAGGTCAGCCTCCCCCCTTTACGAGCAGTACTTC. This chain links TRBV28 with TRBJ2-7, with D unclear. Between the trimmed V and J ends, which lost 7 bases and 4 bases, there was a span of 23 bases. The CDR3 is made up of 16 amino acids. Germline CDR1 reads MDHEN; CDR2 reads SYDVKM.

In its sample, this clone was seen a few times. CDR3 in amino acids: CASSRGQGNTEAFF. DNA of the CDR3: TGTGCCAGCAGCCGGGGACAGGGGAACACTGAAGCTTTCTTT. The chain recombines TRBV9 with TRBJ1-1; 9 bases line up with TRBD1. CDR3 length: 14 residues. V was pared by 4 bases and J by 1 base, with 2 bases of the junction left unmatched. Per germline, CDR1 SGDLS and CDR2 YYNGEE. Based on the CDR3 plus reference TRBV9 and TRBJ1-1, the full variable domain is DSGVTQTPKHLITATGQRVTLRCSPRSGDLSVYWYQQSLDQGLQFLIQYYNGEERAKGNILERFSAQQFPDLHSELNLSSLELGDSALYFCASSRGQGNTEAFFGQGTRLTVV.

Here the CDR3 reads CASSFLADEQFF. For the CDR3, the DNA is TGTGCCAGCAGCTTTCTAGCAGATGAGCAGTTCTTC. The chain uses TRBV7-9 and TRBJ2-1, with D possibly TRBD2 on 5 matching bases. Trimming pared 3 bases from V and 8 bases from J, leaving 8 bases between. CDR3 length: 12 residues. Per germline, CDR1 SEHNR and CDR2 FQNEAQ (reference sequence).

To note about this clone: This CDR3 is also generated by other DNA sequences in the sample. The chain has TRBV6-6 and TRBJ1-5; D not resolved. V was clipped by 5 bases and J by 1 base, with 3 bases between them. Germline assignment: CDR1 MNHNY and CDR2 SVGAGI (reference sequence). The CDR3 is made up of 12 amino acids. The CDR3 loop reads CASSRSNQPQHF. The CDR3 DNA reads TGTGCCAGCAGTAGGAGCAATCAGCCCCAGCATTTT.

J is TRBJ2-7 and V is TRBV28, with D perhaps assigned TRBD1 or TRBD2 (6 bases each). The CDR3 contains 15 residues. Per germline, CDR1 MDHEN and CDR2 SYDVKM. Between the trimmed V and J ends, which lost 6 bases and 6 bases, there was a span of 21 bases. This CDR3 reads CASSPGGQGRPEQYF. CDR3 DNA sequence: TGTGCCAGCAGCCCTGGGGGGCAGGGGCGGCCCGAGCAGTACTTC. The whole variable domain, remainder taken from reference TRBV28 and TRBJ2-7, is DVKVTQSSRYLVKRTGEKVFLECVQDMDHENMFWYRQDPGLGLRLIYFSYDVKMKEKGDIPEGYSVSREKKERFSLILESASTNQTSMYLCASSPGGQGRPEQYFGPGTRLTVT.

This chain uses TRBV19 with TRBJ1-4; D gene ambiguous. The length of the CDR3 is 12 residues. V was pared by 9 bases and J by 7 bases, with 12 bases between. CDR1 and CDR2 (germline): LNHDA, SQIVND (reference sequence). The CDR3 loop reads CASGRLGEKLFF. The CDR3 DNA is TGTGCCAGCGGGAGGTTGGGTGAAAAACTGTTTTTT.

The V and J genes are TRBV9 and TRBJ2-1; possibly TRBD1 for D (8 bases). Germline CDR1 is SGDLS and CDR2 is YYNGEE. The CDR3 spans 16 residues. Trimming stripped 5 bases from V and 2 bases from J, with 17 bases between. CDR3 loop: CASSQPGGQAYNEQFF. CDR3 nucleotide sequence: TGTGCCAGCAGTCAACCGGGGGGACAGGCCTACAATGAGCAGTTCTTC.

The CDR3 nucleotides are TGCGCCAGCAGCTTGAACCGGGACAGCGAATGGACCACTGAAGCTTTCTTT. This sequence encodes CASSLNRDSEWTTEAFF. This chain uses TRBV5-1 with TRBJ1-1, with 7 bases matching TRBD1. V shed 1 base, J shed 4 bases, and the junction held 13 bases outside the gene matches. This CDR3 has 17 amino acids. CDR1 SGHRS and CDR2 YFSETQ come from the germline V gene.

As for this clone: Other DNA sequences in the same sample also yield this CDR3. The chain's CDR3 is CASSIPGSSYEQYF. The CDR3 region has the DNA TGTGCCAGTAGTATCCCTGGAAGCTCCTACGAGCAGTACTTC. The V and J genes are TRBV19 and TRBJ2-7; no definite D call. V lost 3 bases to trimming and J lost 0 bases, with 9 bases between them. Germline V gene lookup returns CDR1 LNHDA and CDR2 SQIVND (reference sequence). The length of the CDR3 is 14 residues.

The gene calls are TRBV6-6 and TRBJ1-5; TRBD1 matches 9 bases. The V gene end was trimmed by 5 bases and the J gene end by 2 bases; junction bases not matched to a gene: 4. From germline, CDR1 is MNHNY and CDR2 SVGAGI (reference sequence). The CDR3 has 15 residues. As DNA, the CDR3 is TGTGCCAGCAGTCCGGACAGGGGTGGCAATCAGCCCCAGCATTTT. Translation gives CASSPDRGGNQPQHF.

The V call is TRBV28, the J call TRBJ2-7, with TRBD2 matching over 11 bases. The CDR3 runs 17 residues. V was pared by 2 bases and J by 3 bases, with 9 bases of the junction left unmatched. The germline CDR1 and CDR2 sequences are MDHEN and SYDVKM. As DNA, the CDR3 is TGTGCCAGCAGTTTACCCGCAGAAACTAGCGGGGGCTACGAGCAGTACTTC. Translating gives CASSLPAETSGGYEQYF.

This clone occurred once. CDR3 protein: CSVEESGYEQFF. The CDR3 bases are TGCAGCGTTGAAGAGTCGGGTTATGAGCAGTTCTTC. The chain has TRBV29-1 and TRBJ2-1, with no clear D. Trimming cost V 0 bases and J 8 bases, with 8 bases left between them. The germline CDR1 and CDR2 sequences are SQVTM and ANQGSEA. The length of the CDR3 is 12 residues.

This clone was found a few times. Other DNA sequences within the sample encode an identical CDR3. The chain carries TRBV18 and TRBJ1-1; 10 bases line up with TRBD1. This CDR3 is built from 13 residues. The germline CDR1 and CDR2 sequences are KGHSH and LQKENI. V shed 4 bases, J shed 4 bases, and the junction held 0 bases outside the gene matches. The chain's CDR3 is CASSRDRGTEAFF. The CDR3 DNA reads as TGTGCCAGCTCACGGGACAGGGGCACTGAAGCTTTCTTT.

The gene calls are TRBV18 and TRBJ2-3, with D maybe TRBD1 (6 bases). Trimming left V 6 bases short and J 1 base short, with 14 bases between. This CDR3 has 15 amino acids. Per the germline V gene, CDR1 is KGHSH and CDR2 is LQKENI. The CDR3 loop reads CASSQNREGTDTQYF. The CDR3 DNA sequence: TGTGCCAGCTCTCAAAACAGGGAAGGCACAGATACGCAGTATTTT.

At least ten counts were recorded for this clone. The J gene is TRBJ2-3, the V gene TRBV7-9; D not certain. From germline, CDR1 is SEHNR and CDR2 FQNEAQ (reference sequence). The CDR3 is 16 residues long. V was shortened by 0 bases and J by 4 bases, with 14 bases between the two germline ends. The CDR3: CASSLARTLGADTQYF. The CDR3 nucleotides are TGTGCCAGCAGCTTAGCGCGGACCCTAGGCGCAGATACGCAGTATTTT.

The rearrangement joins TRBV15 to TRBJ2-5, with TRBD2 matching 9 bases. Germline V gives CDR1 LNHNV, CDR2 YYDKDF (reference sequence). CDR3 length: 14 amino acids. V was pared by 5 bases and J by 8 bases, with 9 bases of the junction left unmatched. CDR3 in amino acids: CATSLPSGAITQYF. The DNA of the CDR3 is TGTGCCACCAGCTTGCCTAGCGGGGCAATAACCCAGTACTTC.

For this clone: This may stem from a read error, because a much larger clone lies one nucleotide away. This rearrangement joins TRBV7-9 to TRBJ2-2; D uncertain. Per the germline V gene, CDR1 is SEHNR and CDR2 is FQNEAQ (reference sequence). The CDR3 runs to 13 residues. V gave up 5 bases and J gave up 1 base, with 5 bases separating them. This CDR3 reads CASSPQNTGELFF. The CDR3 nucleotides are TGTGCCAGCAGCCCCCAGAACACCGGGGAGCTGTTTTTT.

The DNA for the CDR3 is TGCGCCAGCAGCTGGGGACATCGAGCGGTCGTAGGGGAGACCCAGTACTTC. Translating it yields CASSWGHRAVVGETQYF. The V call is TRBV5-1, the J call TRBJ2-5; perhaps TRBD1 as D (6 bases). Germline loops: CDR1 SGHRS, CDR2 YFSETQ. This CDR3 has 17 amino acids. With 3 bases removed from V and 5 bases from J, the gap between germline ends came to 23 bases.

This clone was counted once. The chain uses TRBV6-6 and TRBJ2-3, with D unclear. The CDR3 is made up of 14 amino acids. CDR1 MNHNY and CDR2 SVGAGI come from the germline V gene (reference sequence). Trimming left V 10 bases short and J 0 bases short, with 14 bases between. The CDR3 DNA reads as TGTGCCACCGTAGACCGCTTGAGCACAGATACGCAGTATTTT. This gives the protein CATVDRLSTDTQYF.

The gene calls are TRBV25-1 and TRBJ1-2; D is unclear. CDR1 is MGHDK, CDR2 SYGVNS, per germline. CDR3 length: 11 amino acids. Trimming stripped 6 bases from V and 8 bases from J, with 10 bases between. CDR3 sequence: CASRDFYGYTF. Written as DNA, the CDR3 is TGTGCCAGCAGGGACTTTTACGGCTACACCTTC.